The clone carrying this T cell receptor beta chain was seen more than once but under ten times. Its specificity is not known. Between the trimmed V and J ends, which lost 4 bases and 5 bases, there was a span of 12 bases. Germline CDR1 is SQVTM and CDR2 is ANQGSEA. CDR3 length: 13 residues. Profiled with immunoSEQ multiplex PCR; TCRdb holds only in-frame clones, not every one. Of fewer than 80,000 clones detected, around 88% appear once; the ten largest clones hold over 0.55%. This record comes from a study of OX40 agonist ivuxolimab in advanced cancers. Looking at the study overall: Dose-escalation patients' cancers were hepatocellular carcinoma, melanoma, renal cell or head and neck cancer. Partial responses occurred in Three dose-escalation patients, one with hepatocellular carcinoma and two with cutaneous melanoma. Findings and caveats of the study: The authors also found low normalized T-cell clonal expansion in some nonresponders. CD8+ T cells were the subset that, on average, had more expanded clones than CD4+.

This receptor was taken from an adult with an advanced solid tumor such as melanoma, head and neck, liver or kidney cancer. This rearrangement joins TRBV29-1 to TRBJ1-5, with TRBD1 as a possible D gene (5 bases). The source material was CD4+ or CD8+ T cells sorted from blood, sampled in a trial of the OX40 agonist ivuxolimab. As DNA, the CDR3 is TGCAGCGTTGGTCGGGGAGGGGATCAGCCCCAGCATTTT. It translates to CSVGRGGDQPQHF.